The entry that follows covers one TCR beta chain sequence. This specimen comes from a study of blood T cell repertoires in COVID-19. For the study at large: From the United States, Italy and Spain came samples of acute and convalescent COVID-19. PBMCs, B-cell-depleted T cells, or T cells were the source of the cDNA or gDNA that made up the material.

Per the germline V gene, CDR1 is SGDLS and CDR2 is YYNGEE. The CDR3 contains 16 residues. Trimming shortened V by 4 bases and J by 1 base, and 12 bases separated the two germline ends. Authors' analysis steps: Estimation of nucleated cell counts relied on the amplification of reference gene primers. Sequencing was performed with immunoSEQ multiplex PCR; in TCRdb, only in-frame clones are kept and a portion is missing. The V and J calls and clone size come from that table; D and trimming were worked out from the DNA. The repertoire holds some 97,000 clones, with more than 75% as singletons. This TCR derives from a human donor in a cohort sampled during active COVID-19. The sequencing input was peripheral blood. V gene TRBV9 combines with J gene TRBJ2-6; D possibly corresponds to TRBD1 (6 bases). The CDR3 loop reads CASSSSQGSGANVLTF. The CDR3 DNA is TGTGCCAGCAGCTCTTCTCAGGGGTCTGGGGCCAACGTCCTGACTTTC.